The source of this TCR beta chain is a study of T cell responses to AZD1222 COVID-19 vaccine. Data came from immunoSEQ multiplex PCR; TCRdb stores just in-frame clones and leaves some out. This table holds 120,000 to 150,000 clones, 86% found once. The clonotype comes from an adult who received the AZD1222 COVID-19 vaccine. This sample comprised peripheral blood, obtained 28 days after the second AZD1222 dose.

In DNA form, the CDR3 reads TGTGCCAGCCCATGGGACAGGGGGGCAAAACTGTTTTTT. This translates into CASPWDRGAKLFF. The chain recombines TRBV28 with TRBJ1-4; 11 bases agree with TRBD1. Germline trimming cut 8 bases from V and 10 bases from J; bases unmatched to any gene: 6. Per germline, CDR1 MDHEN and CDR2 SYDVKM. CDR3 length equals 13 residues.